The 14 T cell receptor beta chains below were found in one sample sequenced in a study of cytomegalovirus exposure and HLA in healthy donors. In the PCR, 60 Vbeta and 13 Jbeta primers were used. Using immunoSEQ multiplex PCR, the repertoire was profiled, and TCRdb retains in-frame clones only, with some absent. The data contain around 150,000 clones, roughly three fifths of them singletons. The specimen sequenced was PBMCs. Receptors originate from a woman in her 40s in good health and CMV-seronegative.

The chain links TRBV28 to TRBJ2-1; D may be TRBD1 (6 bases). Germline V gene lookup returns CDR1 MDHEN and CDR2 SYDVKM. This CDR3 spans 12 amino acids. Trimming took off 4 bases at V and 7 bases at J, with 8 bases between the two ends. DNA of the CDR3: TGTGCCAGCAGTTCGCAGGGGAATGAGCAGTTCTTC. Translated: CASSSQGNEQFF.

This rearrangement joins TRBV9 to TRBJ1-1, with D maybe TRBD1 (6 bases). Trimming took 4 bases from V and 6 from J, leaving 13 bases between them. CDR1 and CDR2 (germline): SGDLS, YYNGEE. The length of the CDR3 is 13 residues. The CDR3 loop is CASSPTGIAEAFF. The DNA for the CDR3 is TGTGCCAGCAGCCCTACAGGGATCGCTGAAGCTTTCTTT.

The chain has TRBV2 and TRBJ2-3; tentative D call: TRBD1 (6 bases). Trimming left V 6 bases short and J 2 bases short, with 12 bases between. Germline values: CDR1 SNHLY, CDR2 FYNNEI. The CDR3 spans 14 residues. This CDR3 is CASSTGFYTDTQYF. The CDR3 DNA follows: TGTGCCAGCAGCACAGGGTTTTACACAGATACGCAGTATTTT.

The DNA of the CDR3 is TGTGCCAGCTCTTCTGTCTCGAGGGAGACCCAGTACTTC. It specifies CASSSVSRETQYF. The V call is TRBV6-1, the J call TRBJ2-5; D gene unclear. CDR3 length: 13 amino acids. Trimming left V 8 bases short and J 5 bases short, with 15 bases between. Germline CDR1 MNHNS, CDR2 SASEGT.

This chain uses TRBV7-9 with TRBJ2-2; D might be TRBD1 (6 bases). Germline values: CDR1 SEHNR, CDR2 FQNEAQ (reference sequence). Trimming took off 11 bases at V and 7 bases at J, with 17 bases between the two ends. This CDR3 spans 13 amino acids. The CDR3: CAHREKPVGELFF. CDR3 DNA sequence: TGTGCCCACAGGGAGAAGCCGGTCGGGGAGCTGTTTTTT. Combining the CDR3 with reference TRBV7-9 and TRBJ2-2 gives the whole variable domain DTGVSQNPRHKITKRGQNVTFRCDPISEHNRLYWYRQTLGQGPEFLTYFQNEAQLEKSRLLSDRFSAERPKGSFSTLEIQRTEQGDSAMYLCAHREKPVGELFFGEGSRLTVL.

This chain connects TRBV5-4 to TRBJ2-5, with a weak D call TRBD2 (7 bases). The ends were cut back, 4 bases at V and 2 bases at J, with 15 bases in the middle. There are 15 residues in the CDR3. Per the germline V gene, CDR1 is SGHNT and CDR2 is YYREEE (reference sequence). CDR3 protein: CASSRRGGLQETQYF. The CDR3 DNA reads TGTGCCAGCAGCCGAAGGGGGGGCCTACAAGAGACCCAGTACTTC.

The V and J genes are TRBV13 and TRBJ2-4, with D unclear. V lost 5 bases, J lost 4 bases, and 3 bases lay in between. Germline CDR1 and CDR2: PRHDT and FYEKMQ (reference sequence). The CDR3 is 11 residues long. The CDR3 DNA reads TGTGCCAGCAGCCGGAAAAACATTCAGTACTTC. Translation: CASSRKNIQYF.

This chain uses TRBV25-1 with TRBJ1-1; 8 bases line up with TRBD1. This CDR3 region has 16 residues. Germline V gives CDR1 MGHDK, CDR2 SYGVNS. The V and J ends lost 4 bases and 12 bases, in that order; junction bases with no gene match: 19. The CDR3 region is CASSAQPPPGGAVTFF. The CDR3 bases are TGTGCCAGCAGTGCCCAGCCCCCCCCAGGGGGCGCGGTAACTTTCTTT.

This clone was seen more than once but under ten times. This chain connects TRBV6-1 to TRBJ1-1, with 7 bases matching TRBD1. V shed 0 bases, J shed 0 bases, and the junction held 1 base outside the gene matches. CDR1 and CDR2 (germline): MNHNS, SASEGT. There are 15 residues in the CDR3. The CDR3 region is CASSEAQGVNTEAFF. The CDR3 DNA sequence: TGTGCCAGCAGTGAAGCGCAGGGGGTGAACACTGAAGCTTTCTTT.

The sample holds one count of this clone. The chain is built from TRBV27 and TRBJ1-2, with D perhaps matching TRBD1 (6 bases). Looked up from germline, CDR1 is MNHEY and CDR2 is SMNVEV (reference sequence). V was clipped by 4 bases and J by 5 bases, with 17 bases between them. This CDR3 is built from 15 residues. The CDR3 loop reads CASSSTTGGAYGYTF. DNA of the CDR3: TGTGCCAGCAGTTCGACGACAGGTGGAGCATATGGCTACACCTTC.

In this sample, this clone turned up a few times. V and J are TRBV7-2 and TRBJ1-1, with D unresolved. Germline lookup yields CDR1 SGHTA and CDR2 FQGNSA. Deletions cut 3 bases from V and 7 bases from J, with 6 bases between. The CDR3 contains 11 residues. CDR3 DNA sequence: TGTGCCAGCAGCTTGCAGTATGAAGCTTTCTTT. Protein product: CASSLQYEAFF.

V is TRBV29-1 and J is TRBJ2-7; 10 nucleotides agree with TRBD2. Germline V gives CDR1 SQVTM, CDR2 ANQGSEA. The CDR3 covers 14 residues. V shed 4 bases, J shed 0 bases, and the junction held 3 bases outside the gene matches. The CDR3 here is CSVALAGSSYEQYF. DNA for the CDR3: TGCAGCGTTGCACTAGCGGGGAGCTCCTACGAGCAGTACTTC.

The chain joins TRBV14 to TRBJ1-1, with D unclear. The length of the CDR3 is 15 residues. The germline gives CDR1 SGHDN, CDR2 FVKESK. V lost 0 bases and J lost 7, with 15 bases in between. The CDR3 region is CASSQDLPPVGEAFF. The CDR3 DNA follows: TGTGCCAGCAGCCAAGACCTCCCACCGGTTGGTGAAGCTTTCTTT. The full variable domain, rest sourced from reference TRBV14 and TRBJ1-1, is EAGVTQFPSHSVIEKGQTVTLRCDPISGHDNLYWYRRVMGKEIKFLLHFVKESKQDESGMPNNRFLAERTGGTYSTLKVQPAELEDSGVYFCASSQDLPPVGEAFFGQGTRLTVV.

The V and J genes are TRBV2 and TRBJ2-3, with TRBD2 as a possible D gene (7 bases). Deletions cut 6 bases from V and 6 bases from J, with 19 bases between. CDR3 size: 15 residues. Germline CDR1 SNHLY, CDR2 FYNNEI. CDR3 coding DNA: TGTGCCAGCAGGGTTATGGGGGGGGCAGAGGATACGCAGTATTTT. This sequence encodes CASRVMGGAEDTQYF.